What follows are 2 T cell receptor beta chains derived from one specimen sequenced in a study of control samples from healthy donors and cancer patients. The data were produced by immunoSEQ multiplex PCR, yet TCRdb's version contains in-frame clones alone and is incomplete. The table records about 190,000 clones, about 89% of them present only once. Sequenced sample: blood. The source of these receptors is a man under 40 in good health.

The chain employs TRBV7-9 and TRBJ2-7, with D perhaps matching TRBD1 (6 bases). Germline-derived CDR1 and CDR2 are SEHNR and FQNEAQ (reference sequence). V lost 5 bases, J lost 7 bases, and 21 bases lay in between. The CDR3 length is 15 residues. The CDR3, as DNA: TGTGCCAGCAGCGCCCTTACAGAGAGTCAGGGGGAGCAGTACTTC. It yields the protein CASSALTESQGEQYF.

V and J are TRBV2 and TRBJ1-6, with a possible D match to TRBD1 (6 bases). The CDR3 is 16 amino acids. Trimming shortened V by 2 bases and J by 5 bases, and 13 bases separated the two germline ends. Germline loops: CDR1 SNHLY, CDR2 FYNNEI. CDR3 in DNA: TGTGCCAGCAGTGAAAGGGGGGGGCGAAATAATTCACCCCTCCACTTT. Translation: CASSERGGRNNSPLHF.